This is a list of T cell receptor beta chains from one sample in a study of shared clonotypes between healthy human individuals. Some clones are missing from TCRdb's copy, which holds only in-frame ones; the method was immunoSEQ multiplex PCR. The sample consists of around 700,000 clones, about 90% of them appearing once. Material for sequencing was naive CD8+ T cells sorted from blood. These receptors were taken from a man younger than 40 in good health. Each CDR3 is given with its conserved first and last residue. D genes are given only for firm matches. Part of the rows lack a size; the others show once, few, many or a class for expanded clones.

J: TRBJ1-1
size: -
V: TRBV7-9
D: -
CDR3: CASTGRGTEAFF
DNA: TGTGCCAGCACCGGCCGCGGCACTGAAGCTTTCTTT

J: TRBJ2-5
size: once
V: TRBV21-1
D: -
CDR3: CASSIQGGNEETQYF
DNA: TGTGCCAGCAGCATCCAGGGGGGGAATGAAGAGACCCAGTACTTC

J: TRBJ2-1
size: -
V: TRBV28
D: TRBD2
CDR3: CASSLLPTSLAASYNEQFF
DNA: TGTGCCAGCAGTTTATTGCCAACCTCGCTAGCGGCCTCCTACAATGAGCAGTTCTTC

J: TRBJ2-7
size: -
V: TRBV6-1
D: TRBD1
CDR3: CASSEETGRRYEQYF
DNA: TGTGCCAGCAGTGAAGAGACAGGGCGCCGCTACGAGCAGTACTTC

J: TRBJ2-7
size: -
V: TRBV7-3
D: TRBD1
CDR3: CASSPGQGPYEQYF
DNA: TGTGCCAGCAGCCCGGGACAGGGACCCTACGAGCAGTACTTC

J: TRBJ2-2
size: -
V: TRBV29-1
D: TRBD2
CDR3: CSVEGSGLASGELFF
DNA: TGCAGCGTTGAAGGGTCGGGACTAGCGTCCGGGGAGCTGTTTTTT

J: TRBJ2-3
size: -
V: TRBV5-1
D: -
CDR3: CASSGGDISTDTQYF
DNA: TGCGCCAGCAGCGGGGGGGACATCAGCACAGATACGCAGTATTTT

J: TRBJ2-1
size: -
V: TRBV7-9
D: TRBD2
CDR3: CASSLGSGRPPNEQFF
DNA: TGTGCCAGCAGCTTAGGGAGCGGGAGGCCCCCCAATGAGCAGTTCTTC

J: TRBJ2-2
size: -
V: TRBV9
D: TRBD2
CDR3: CASSGGLAGGNTGELFF
DNA: TGTGCCAGCAGCGGGGGACTAGCGGGTGGTAACACCGGGGAGCTGTTTTTT

J: TRBJ2-2
size: few
V: TRBV5-4
D: -
CDR3: CASSLVQGTGELFF
DNA: TGTGCCAGCAGCTTGGTTCAGGGAACCGGGGAGCTGTTTTTT

J: TRBJ2-2
size: -
V: TRBV5-4
D: TRBD2
CDR3: CASSLTPGLAGGNTGELFF
DNA: TGTGCCAGCAGCCTGACTCCGGGACTAGCGGGAGGGAACACCGGGGAGCTGTTTTTT

J: TRBJ2-7
size: -
V: TRBV7-9
D: TRBD1
CDR3: CASSLAQGATDEQYF
DNA: TGTGCCAGCAGCTTAGCACAGGGGGCAACAGACGAGCAGTACTTC

J: TRBJ2-7
size: few
V: TRBV7-9
D: -
CDR3: CASSSANRPLTEQYF
DNA: TGTGCCAGCAGCTCAGCGAACAGGCCCTTGACCGAGCAGTACTTC

J: TRBJ2-1
size: -
V: TRBV11-2
D: -
CDR3: CASSLFSGANEQFF
DNA: TGTGCCAGCAGCTTATTTTCGGGTGCGAATGAGCAGTTCTTC

J: TRBJ2-5
size: -
V: TRBV5-1
D: TRBD1
CDR3: CASSSGQGVPGQYF
DNA: TGCGCCAGCAGCTCAGGACAGGGGGTGCCCGGGCAGTACTTC

J: TRBJ2-7
size: -
V: TRBV10-3
D: -
CDR3: CAISEDSRYEQYF
DNA: TGTGCCATCAGTGAGGATAGCCGCTACGAGCAGTACTTC

J: TRBJ2-7
size: -
V: TRBV27
D: TRBD2
CDR3: CASSPTSGYTYEQYF
DNA: TGTGCCAGCAGCCCGACTAGCGGGTATACCTACGAGCAGTACTTC

J: TRBJ2-5
size: -
V: TRBV6-6
D: -
CDR3: CASSYSNGVETQYF
DNA: TGTGCCAGCAGTTACTCGAACGGGGTCGAGACCCAGTACTTC

J: TRBJ2-1
size: -
V: TRBV27
D: -
CDR3: CASLPRGGQGTLGEQFF
DNA: TGTGCCAGCCTGCCCCGGGGGGGACAGGGTACGTTAGGTGAGCAGTTCTTC

J: TRBJ2-3
size: -
V: TRBV5-4
D: -
CDR3: CASSLASTDTQYF
DNA: TGTGCCAGCAGCTTGGCCAGCACAGATACGCAGTATTTT

J: TRBJ1-1
size: -
V: TRBV25-1
D: -
CDR3: CASSEFGHTEAFF
DNA: TGTGCCAGCAGTGAATTTGGGCACACTGAAGCTTTCTTT

J: TRBJ2-5
size: -
V: TRBV12-2
D: -
CDR3: CASRFRDSVQETQYF
DNA: TGTGCAAGTCGCTTCCGGGACAGCGTACAAGAGACCCAGTACTTC

J: TRBJ2-5
size: -
V: TRBV28
D: -
CDR3: CASSPPAQGYGGQETQYF
DNA: TGTGCCAGCAGTCCACCGGCACAGGGATATGGCGGGCAAGAGACCCAGTACTTC

J: TRBJ2-5
size: -
V: TRBV5-4
D: -
CDR3: CASMWGGLMETQYF
DNA: TGTGCCAGCATGTGGGGCGGCCTTATGGAGACCCAGTACTTC

J: TRBJ2-3
size: once
V: TRBV7-6
D: -
CDR3: CASSFRRRGGADTQYF
DNA: TGTGCCAGCAGCTTCCGACGGAGGGGGGGGGCAGATACGCAGTATTTT

J: TRBJ1-5
size: -
V: TRBV30
D: -
CDR3: CAWSTSYRSNQPQHF
DNA: TGTGCCTGGAGTACCTCTTATCGTTCTAATCAGCCCCAGCATTTT

J: TRBJ2-7
size: few
V: TRBV29-1
D: TRBD1
CDR3: CSVERGTGDYEQYF
DNA: TGCAGCGTTGAACGAGGGACAGGGGACTACGAGCAGTACTTC

J: TRBJ2-7
size: -
V: TRBV7-9
D: TRBD2
CDR3: CASSFPSGSRGSYEQYF
DNA: TGTGCCAGCAGCTTCCCCAGCGGGAGTAGGGGCTCCTACGAGCAGTACTTC

J: TRBJ1-3
size: -
V: TRBV5-3
D: TRBD1
CDR3: CARSNLDRDSGNTIYF
DNA: TGTGCCAGAAGCAACCTGGACAGGGACTCTGGAAACACCATATATTTT

J: TRBJ1-1
size: once
V: TRBV18
D: -
CDR3: CASSPRPGTNTEAFF
DNA: TGTGCCAGCTCACCACGGCCGGGGACGAACACTGAAGCTTTCTTT

J: TRBJ2-1
size: once
V: TRBV27
D: -
CDR3: CASSPSVASSYNEQFF
DNA: TGTGCCAGCAGCCCGAGCGTGGCGTCCTCCTACAATGAGCAGTTCTTC